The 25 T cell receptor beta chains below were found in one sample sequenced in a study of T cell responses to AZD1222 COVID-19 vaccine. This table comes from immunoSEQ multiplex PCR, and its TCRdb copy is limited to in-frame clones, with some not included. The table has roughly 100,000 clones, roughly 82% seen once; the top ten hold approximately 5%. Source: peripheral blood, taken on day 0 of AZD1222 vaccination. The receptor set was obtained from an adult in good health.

DNA for the CDR3: TGTGCCAGCAGCCAACCCTGGGGGGCCCCATCGAACACCGGGGAGCTGTTTTTT. Encoded protein: CASSQPWGAPSNTGELFF. V is TRBV7-8 and J is TRBJ2-2; either TRBD1 or TRBD2 may fit D (6 bases each). Germline assignment: CDR1 SGHVS and CDR2 FQNEAQ. V was pared by 5 bases and J by 0 bases, with 19 bases between. The CDR3 has 18 amino acids.

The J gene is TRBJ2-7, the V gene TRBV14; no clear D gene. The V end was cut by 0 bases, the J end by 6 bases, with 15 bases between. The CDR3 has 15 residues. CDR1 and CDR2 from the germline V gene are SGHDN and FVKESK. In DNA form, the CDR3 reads TGTGCCAGCAGCCAAGAGTTGACCTCGTGGGGCGAGCAGTACTTC. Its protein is CASSQELTSWGEQYF.

In DNA form, the CDR3 reads TGTGCCAGCAACAGGGACAGGGGTTTCTTTGGCTACACCTTC. Translated, it gives CASNRDRGFFGYTF. The V gene is TRBV6-5, the J gene TRBJ1-2, with 10 bases fitting TRBD1. V shed 7 bases and J 7 bases; nucleotides not matched to a gene: 9. The CDR3 runs 14 residues. CDR1 is MNHEY and CDR2 is SVGAGI in the germline V gene.

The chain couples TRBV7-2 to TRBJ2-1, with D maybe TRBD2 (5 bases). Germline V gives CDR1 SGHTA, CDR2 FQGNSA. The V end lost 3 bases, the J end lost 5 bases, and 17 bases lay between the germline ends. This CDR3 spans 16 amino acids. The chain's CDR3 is CASSLGNSVINNEQFF. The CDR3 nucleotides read TGTGCCAGCAGCTTGGGGAATAGCGTTATAAACAATGAGCAGTTCTTC.

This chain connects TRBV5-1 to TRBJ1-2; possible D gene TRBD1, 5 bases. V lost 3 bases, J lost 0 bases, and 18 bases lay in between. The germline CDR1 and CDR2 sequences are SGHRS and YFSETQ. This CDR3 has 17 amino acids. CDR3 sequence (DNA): TGCGCCAGCAGCTCAACCTCGCGCGGGGCAGCTAACTATGGCTACACCTTC. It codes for CASSSTSRGAANYGYTF.

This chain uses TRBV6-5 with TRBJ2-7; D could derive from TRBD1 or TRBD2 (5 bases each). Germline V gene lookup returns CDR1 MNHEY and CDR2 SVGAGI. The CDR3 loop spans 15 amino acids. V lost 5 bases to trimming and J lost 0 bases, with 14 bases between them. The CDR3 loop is CASSPPSGSSYEQYF. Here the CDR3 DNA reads TGTGCCAGCAGTCCGCCCTCAGGGAGCTCCTACGAGCAGTACTTC.

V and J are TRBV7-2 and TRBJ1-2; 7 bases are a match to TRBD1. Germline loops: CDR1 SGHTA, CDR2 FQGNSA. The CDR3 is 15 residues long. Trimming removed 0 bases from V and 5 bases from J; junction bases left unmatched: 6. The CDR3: CASSLAGQASYGYTF. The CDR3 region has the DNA TGTGCCAGCAGCTTAGCTGGACAGGCCTCATATGGCTACACCTTC. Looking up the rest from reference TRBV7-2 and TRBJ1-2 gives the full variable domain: GAGVSQSPSNKVTEKGKDVELRCDPISGHTALYWYRQSLGQGLEFLIYFQGNSAPDKSGLPSDRFSAERTGGSVSTLTIQRTQQEDSAVYLCASSLAGQASYGYTFGSGTRLTVV.

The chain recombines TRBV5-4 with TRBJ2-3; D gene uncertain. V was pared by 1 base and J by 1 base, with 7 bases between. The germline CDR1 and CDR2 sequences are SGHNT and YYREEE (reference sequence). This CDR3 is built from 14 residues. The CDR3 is CASSLKAGTDTQYF. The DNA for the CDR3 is TGTGCCAGCAGCTTGAAGGCTGGCACAGATACGCAGTATTTT.

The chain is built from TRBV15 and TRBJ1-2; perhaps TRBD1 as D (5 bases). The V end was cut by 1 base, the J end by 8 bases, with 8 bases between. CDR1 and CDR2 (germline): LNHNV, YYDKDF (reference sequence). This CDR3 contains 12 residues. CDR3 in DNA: TGTGCCACCAGCAGAGCGGGGACGGGCTACACCTTC. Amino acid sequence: CATSRAGTGYTF.

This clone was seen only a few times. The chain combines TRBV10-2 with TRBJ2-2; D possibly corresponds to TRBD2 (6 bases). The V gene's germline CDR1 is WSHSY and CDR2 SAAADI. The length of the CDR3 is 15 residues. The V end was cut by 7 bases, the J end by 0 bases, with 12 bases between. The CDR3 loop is CASNMGGPNTGELFF. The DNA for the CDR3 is TGCGCCAGCAATATGGGGGGTCCGAACACCGGGGAGCTGTTTTTT.

In nucleotides, the CDR3 is TGTGCCAGCACCTTCCAACTTGGGGGCTACACCTTC. Amino acids: CASTFQLGGYTF. The chain recombines TRBV5-6 with TRBJ1-2; D gene unclear. Germline V gene sequence: CDR1 SGHDT, CDR2 YYEEEE. This CDR3 spans 12 amino acids. Trimming stripped 6 bases from V and 8 bases from J, with 14 bases between.

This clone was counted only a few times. The CDR3 spells CASSLTSGGYEQYF. The DNA of the CDR3 is TGTGCCAGCAGCTTAACTAGCGGGGGTTACGAGCAGTACTTC. This sequence joins TRBV7-2 and TRBJ2-7; 11 bases align to TRBD2. Germline trimming cut 2 bases from V and 4 bases from J; bases unmatched to any gene: 1. Germline-derived CDR1 and CDR2 are SGHTA and FQGNSA. The CDR3 extends over 14 amino acids.

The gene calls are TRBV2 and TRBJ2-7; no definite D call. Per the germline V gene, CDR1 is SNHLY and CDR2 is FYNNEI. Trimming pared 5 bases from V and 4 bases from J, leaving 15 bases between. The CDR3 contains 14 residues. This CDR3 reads CASSQQLLLYEQYF. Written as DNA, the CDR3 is TGTGCCAGCAGTCAACAGCTTTTGTTATACGAGCAGTACTTC.

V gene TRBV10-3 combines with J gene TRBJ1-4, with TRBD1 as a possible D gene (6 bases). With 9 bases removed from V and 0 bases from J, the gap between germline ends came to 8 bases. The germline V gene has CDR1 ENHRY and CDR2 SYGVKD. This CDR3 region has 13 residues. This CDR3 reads CAIRGSTNEKLFF. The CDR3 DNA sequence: TGTGCCATTAGGGGGTCAACTAATGAAAAACTGTTTTTT.

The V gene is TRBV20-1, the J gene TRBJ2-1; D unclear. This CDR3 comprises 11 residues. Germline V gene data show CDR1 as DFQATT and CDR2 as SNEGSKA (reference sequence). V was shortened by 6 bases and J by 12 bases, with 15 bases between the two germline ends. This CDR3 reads CSAIGALGQFF. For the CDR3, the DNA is TGCAGTGCCATCGGAGCTCTGGGGCAGTTCTTC.

CDR3 amino acids: CASSLIVEAFF. The CDR3 DNA reads as TGTGCCAGCAGCCTCATTGTTGAAGCTTTCTTT. V and J are TRBV9 and TRBJ1-1, with unresolved D. The CDR3 extends over 11 amino acids. The V end was cut by 4 bases, the J end by 7 bases, with 8 bases between. The germline V gene has CDR1 SGDLS and CDR2 YYNGEE.

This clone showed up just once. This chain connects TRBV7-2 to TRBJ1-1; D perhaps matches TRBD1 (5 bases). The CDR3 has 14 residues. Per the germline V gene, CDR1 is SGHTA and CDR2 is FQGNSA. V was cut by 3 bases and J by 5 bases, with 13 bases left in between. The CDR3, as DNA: TGTGCCAGCAGCTTGGTCGGGACCGGGACTGAAGCTTTCTTT. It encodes CASSLVGTGTEAFF.

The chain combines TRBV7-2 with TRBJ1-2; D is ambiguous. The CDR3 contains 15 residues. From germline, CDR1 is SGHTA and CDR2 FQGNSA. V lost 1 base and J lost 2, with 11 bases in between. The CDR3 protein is CASSLGGNVNYGYTF. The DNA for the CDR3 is TGTGCCAGCAGCTTAGGAGGGAACGTAAACTATGGCTACACCTTC.

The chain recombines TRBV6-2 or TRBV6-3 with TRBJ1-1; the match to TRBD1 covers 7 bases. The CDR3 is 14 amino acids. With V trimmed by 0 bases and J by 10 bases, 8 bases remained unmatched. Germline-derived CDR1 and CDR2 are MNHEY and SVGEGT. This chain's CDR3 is CASSYSSRGLGAFF. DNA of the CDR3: TGTGCCAGCAGTTACTCTTCGAGGGGGCTCGGAGCTTTCTTT.

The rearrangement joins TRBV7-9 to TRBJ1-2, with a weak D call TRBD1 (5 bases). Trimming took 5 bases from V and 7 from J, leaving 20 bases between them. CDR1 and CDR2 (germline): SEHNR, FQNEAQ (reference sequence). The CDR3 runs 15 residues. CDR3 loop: CASSLAGAGLGGYTF. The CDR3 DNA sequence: TGTGCCAGCAGCCTCGCCGGGGCCGGGTTAGGTGGCTACACCTTC.

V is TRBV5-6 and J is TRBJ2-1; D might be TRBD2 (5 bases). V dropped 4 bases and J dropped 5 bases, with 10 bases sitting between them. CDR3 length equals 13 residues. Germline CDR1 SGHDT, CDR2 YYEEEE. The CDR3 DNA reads TGTGCCAGCAGCGTGCTCGGGAACAATGAGCAGTTCTTC. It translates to CASSVLGNNEQFF.

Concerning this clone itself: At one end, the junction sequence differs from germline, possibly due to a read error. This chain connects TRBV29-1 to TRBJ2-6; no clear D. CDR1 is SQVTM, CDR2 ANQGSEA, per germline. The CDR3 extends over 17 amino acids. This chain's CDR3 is CSVEEPLPNSGANVLTF. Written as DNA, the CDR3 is TGCAGCGTCGAAGAACCCTTACCTAACTCTGGGGCCAACGTCCTGACTTTC.

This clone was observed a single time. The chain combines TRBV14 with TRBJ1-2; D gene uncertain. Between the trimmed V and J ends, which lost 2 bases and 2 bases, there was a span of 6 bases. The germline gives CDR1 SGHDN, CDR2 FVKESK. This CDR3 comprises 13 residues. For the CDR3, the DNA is TGTGCCAGCAGCCAAATGGGAAACTATGGCTACACCTTC. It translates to CASSQMGNYGYTF.

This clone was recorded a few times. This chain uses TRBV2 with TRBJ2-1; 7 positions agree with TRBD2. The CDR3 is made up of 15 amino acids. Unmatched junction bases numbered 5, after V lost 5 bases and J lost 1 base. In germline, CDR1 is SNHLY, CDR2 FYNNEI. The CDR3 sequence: CASSFASGSYNEQFF. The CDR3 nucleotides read TGTGCCAGCAGTTTCGCTAGCGGTTCCTACAATGAGCAGTTCTTC.

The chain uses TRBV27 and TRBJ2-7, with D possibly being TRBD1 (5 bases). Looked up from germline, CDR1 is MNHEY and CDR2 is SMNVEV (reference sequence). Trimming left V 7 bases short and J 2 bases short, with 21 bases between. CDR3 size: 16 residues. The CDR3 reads CASKGLRQRLTYEQYF. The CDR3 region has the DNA TGTGCCAGCAAGGGTTTACGACAGAGGCTTACCTACGAGCAGTACTTC.